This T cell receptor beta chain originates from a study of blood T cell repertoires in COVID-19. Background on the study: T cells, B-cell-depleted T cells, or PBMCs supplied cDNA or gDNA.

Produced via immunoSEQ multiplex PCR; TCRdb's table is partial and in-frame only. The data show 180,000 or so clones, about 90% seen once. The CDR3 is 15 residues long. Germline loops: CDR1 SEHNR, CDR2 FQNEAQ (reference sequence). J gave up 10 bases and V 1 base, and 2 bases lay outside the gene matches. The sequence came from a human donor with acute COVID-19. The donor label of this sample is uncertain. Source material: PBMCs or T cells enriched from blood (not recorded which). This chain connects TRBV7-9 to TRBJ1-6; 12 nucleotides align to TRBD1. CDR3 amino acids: CASSLGGTGGSPLHF. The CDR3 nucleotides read TGTGCCAGCAGCTTAGGAGGGACAGGGGGCTCACCCCTCCACTTT.